The present entry profiles one TCR beta chain with its context. TCRdb's table, derived via immunoSEQ multiplex PCR, lists solely in-frame clones and lacks some. The sample yields fewer than 120,000 clones, over 85% seen once. This sample was included in a study of OX40 agonist ivuxolimab in advanced cancers. Study information: Partial response was recorded in three patients: one hepatocellular carcinoma and two cutaneous melanoma cases.

The germline V gene has CDR1 SGHNT and CDR2 YYREEE (reference sequence). This CDR3 comprises 13 residues. V lost 0 bases and J 4 bases, leaving 5 bases between the germline ends. The source material was CD4+ or CD8+ T cells sorted from blood, sampled in a trial of the OX40 agonist ivuxolimab. The clonotype was recovered from an adult with an advanced solid tumor such as melanoma, head and neck, liver or kidney cancer. This chain uses TRBV5-4 with TRBJ1-5; the D is unclear. CDR3: CASSLAQNQPQHF. DNA for the CDR3: TGTGCCAGCAGCTTGGCCCAGAATCAGCCCCAGCATTTT.